This T cell receptor (beta chain) was found in a study of T-cell memory formation after mild COVID-19. CDR3 length: 13 residues. CDR1 is SGHVS, CDR2 FQNEAQ, per germline. V lost 1 base, J lost 10 bases, and 2 bases stayed unmatched. General study results and limits: SARS-CoV-2 specificity of second-wave clones peaking day 37 was unconfirmed. Some clones that responded turned up in pre-infection memory, which suggests that cross-reactive memory joined in.

This clonotype was found a few times. As yet, its antigen is unknown. From 5'RACE with constant-segment primers came TCR alpha and TCR beta cDNA libraries that carried sample barcodes and UMIs. TCRdb re-called the 5' RACE reads through MiXCR, storing one row per CDR3 protein. The sample has roughly 320,000 distinct CDR3 sequences; under 30% are singletons. This TCR was recovered from an adult woman who had mild COVID-19 (a few samples of this study predate the infection). Cell type and time point are not known. Input material: PBMCs or a T cell subset sorted from them (not recorded which). V gene TRBV7-8 combines with J gene TRBJ2-2; TRBD1 agrees at 8 bases. CDR3 sequence reads: CASSLGRGQELFF. CDR3 DNA: TGTGCCAGCAGCTTAGGCAGGGGGCAGGAGCTGTTTTTT. The entire variable domain, with the rest obtained from reference TRBV7-8 and TRBJ2-2, is as follows: GAGVSQSPRYKVAKRGQDVALRCDPISGHVSLFWYQQALGQGPEFLTYFQNEAQLDKSGLPSDRFFAERPEGSVSTLKIQRTQQEDSAVYLCASSLGRGQELFFGEGSRLTVL.